The 15 T cell receptor beta chains in this list originate from one sample, sequenced in a study of blood T cells in healthy people across ages. Primed by a sample-barcoded 5' primer and a J-beta primer mix, a second PCR proceeded for about 6 to 12 cycles. TCRdb processed the 5' RACE reads anew with MiXCR; each CDR3 protein has one entry. The sample carries over 700,000 distinct CDR3 sequences, more than 20% recorded once. These data also formed part of another study, on T cells of mothers and their children.

The material sequenced was blood. The receptors shown here come from a boy aged 10-17 years in good health.

The chain uses TRBV7-2 and TRBJ2-7; TRBD2 aligns across 10 bases. Unmatched junction bases numbered 4, after V lost 1 base and J lost 4 bases. Per germline, CDR1 SGHTA and CDR2 FQGNSA. The CDR3 is made up of 15 amino acids. The CDR3 DNA reads TGTGCCAGCAGCTTAGGAGCGGGAGGGCAATACGAGCAGTACTTC. Translated: CASSLGAGGQYEQYF. Looking up the rest from reference TRBV7-2 and TRBJ2-7 gives the full variable domain: GAGVSQSPSNKVTEKGKDVELRCDPISGHTALYWYRQSLGQGLEFLIYFQGNSAPDKSGLPSDRFSAERTGGSVSTLTIQRTQQEDSAVYLCASSLGAGGQYEQYFGPGTRLTVT.

This rearrangement joins TRBV24-1 to TRBJ2-7; the D is unclear. This CDR3 comprises 17 residues. Trimming pared 8 bases from V and 2 bases from J, leaving 24 bases between. Germline lookup yields CDR1 KGHDR and CDR2 SFDVKD. DNA of the CDR3: TGTGCCACCATAGAAAAACCGGACCGATGGATTCCCTACGAGCAGTACTTC. Its protein is CATIEKPDRWIPYEQYF.

This clonotype has a handful of counts. Sequence at one end of the junction differs from germline and may be a read error. The chain couples TRBV10-3 to TRBJ2-7; 10 positions match TRBD1. The length of the CDR3 is 14 residues. Germline lookup yields CDR1 ENHRY and CDR2 SYGVKD. The CDR3 bases are TGTGCCATCAGTGAGGACAGGGGGCCTTACGAGCAATACTTC. This codes for CAISEDRGPYEQYF.

The V and J genes are TRBV19 and TRBJ1-4, with no clear D. The V end lost 5 bases, the J end lost 8 bases, and 15 bases lay between the germline ends. The CDR3 extends over 14 amino acids. CDR1 and CDR2 (germline): LNHDA, SQIVND (reference sequence). The DNA for the CDR3 is TGTGCCAGTAGTCCCTCGTCCGCCGGAGAAAAACTGTTTTTT. Translation: CASSPSSAGEKLFF.

In its sample, this clonotype was seen a few times. V gene TRBV29-1 combines with J gene TRBJ2-7; D might be TRBD1 or TRBD2, each matching 6 bases. The CDR3 length is 15 residues. The V and J ends lost 6 bases and 2 bases respectively, with 20 bases between them. Germline CDR1 and CDR2: SQVTM and ANQGSEA. The chain's CDR3 is CSVGGEDSVAYEQYF. The CDR3, as DNA: TGCAGCGTCGGGGGCGAGGACAGTGTTGCCTACGAGCAGTACTTC.

The CDR3 sequence: CASSLGLSNEQYF. Here the CDR3 DNA reads TGTGCCAGCAGCTTGGGACTGAGTAACGAGCAGTACTTC. The V call is TRBV5-6, the J call TRBJ2-5, with D uncertain. The J call could be wrong; TRBJ2-7 is a better fit for the DNA end. CDR3 length: 13 residues. Germline V gene data show CDR1 as SGHDT and CDR2 as YYEEEE.

The chain links TRBV20-1 to TRBJ2-3; 7 bases agree with TRBD1. Germline CDR1 DFQATT, CDR2 SNEGSKA (reference sequence). V shed 5 bases and J 6 bases; nucleotides not matched to a gene: 8. This CDR3 is built from 13 residues. The CDR3, as DNA: TGCAGTGCTGGGACAGCCCGAAGGGATACGCAGTATTTT. Residues: CSAGTARRDTQYF.

The rearrangement joins TRBV20-1 to TRBJ2-2; 9 nucleotides align to TRBD2. The CDR3 spans 14 residues. Germline V lookup: CDR1 DFQATT, CDR2 SNEGSKA (reference sequence). The trim removed 1 base at V and 6 bases at J, leaving 3 bases unmatched. CDR3: CSARVAGGPGELFF. CDR3 DNA: TGCAGTGCTAGAGTTGCGGGAGGGCCCGGGGAGCTGTTTTTT.

CDR3 sequence (DNA): TGTGCCAGCAGCTCAGACGGCGGTCCCGAGCGAGCTTTCTTT. Protein product: CASSSDGGPERAFF. The V and J genes are TRBV7-2 and TRBJ1-1; no definite D call. From germline, CDR1 is SGHTA and CDR2 FQGNSA. V was cut by 4 bases and J by 10 bases, with 19 bases left in between. The CDR3 loop spans 14 amino acids.

The rearrangement joins TRBV24-1 to TRBJ2-1, with 9 bases aligning to TRBD1. The junction had 6 bases not matched to a gene; V was cut back by 5 bases and J by 2 bases. In germline, CDR1 is KGHDR, CDR2 SFDVKD. This CDR3 comprises 16 residues. The CDR3 DNA is TGTGCCACCAGTGCCCATGGACAGGGGCCCTACAATGAGCAGTTCTTC. This translates into CATSAHGQGPYNEQFF.

The chain has TRBV9 and TRBJ1-3; 7 nucleotides match TRBD1. Trimming at V came to 4 bases and at J to 1 base, leaving 17 bases not matched to a gene. The CDR3 covers 19 residues. The V gene's germline CDR1 is SGDLS and CDR2 YYNGEE. The CDR3 spells CASSPGIIQGPLSGNTIYF. CDR3 bases: TGTGCCAGCAGCCCCGGAATAATACAGGGGCCGCTATCTGGAAACACCATATATTTT.

In this sample, this clonotype turned up a few times. The genes are TRBV5-4 and TRBJ2-5; no definite D call. Trimming removed 0 bases from V and 3 bases from J, with 15 bases in between. CDR3 size: 16 residues. Germline CDR1 is SGHNT and CDR2 is YYREEE (reference sequence). CDR3 bases: TGTGCCAGCAGCTTGGCCACCTTGGCTAGAGAAGAGACCCAGTACTTC. As protein: CASSLATLAREETQYF.

With regard to this clonotype: The junction departs from the called germline gene at one end, perhaps through a read error. The J gene is TRBJ2-7, the V gene TRBV28; D not resolved. Germline assignment: CDR1 MDHEN and CDR2 SYDVKM. The CDR3 length is 9 residues. CDR3 DNA sequence: TGCAGTTGGTACTACGAGCAGTACTTC. This gives the protein CSWYYEQYF.

This clonotype came up a few times. J is TRBJ2-5 and V is TRBV20-1, with D unresolved. With 1 base removed from V and 2 bases from J, the gap between germline ends came to 8 bases. Germline-derived CDR1 and CDR2 are DFQATT and SNEGSKA (reference sequence). The CDR3 loop spans 13 amino acids. CDR3 in DNA: TGCAGTGCTAGAGGGTGGGAACAAGAGACCCAGTACTTC. This sequence encodes CSARGWEQETQYF.

This chain uses TRBV4-1 with TRBJ2-1, with no clear D. Germline values: CDR1 MGHRA, CDR2 YSYEKL. V lost 4 bases, J lost 3 bases, and 10 bases lay in between. The CDR3 covers 14 residues. The CDR3 nucleotides are TGCGCCAGCAGCCCCAGTGTGAGCTACAATGAGCAGTTCTTC. Its protein is CASSPSVSYNEQFF.